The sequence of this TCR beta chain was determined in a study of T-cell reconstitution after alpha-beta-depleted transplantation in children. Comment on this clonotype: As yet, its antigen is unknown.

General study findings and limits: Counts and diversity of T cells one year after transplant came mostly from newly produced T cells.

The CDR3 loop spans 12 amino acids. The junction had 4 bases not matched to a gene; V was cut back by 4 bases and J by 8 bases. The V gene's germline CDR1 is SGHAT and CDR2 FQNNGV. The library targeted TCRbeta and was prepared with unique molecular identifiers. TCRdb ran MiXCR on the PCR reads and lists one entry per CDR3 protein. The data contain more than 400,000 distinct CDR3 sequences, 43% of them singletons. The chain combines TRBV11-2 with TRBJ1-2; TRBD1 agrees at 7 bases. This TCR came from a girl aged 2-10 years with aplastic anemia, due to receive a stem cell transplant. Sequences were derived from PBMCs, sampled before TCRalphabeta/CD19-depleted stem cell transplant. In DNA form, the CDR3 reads TGTGCCAGCAGCTCGACAGGGCGCGGCTACACCTTC. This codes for CASSSTGRGYTF.